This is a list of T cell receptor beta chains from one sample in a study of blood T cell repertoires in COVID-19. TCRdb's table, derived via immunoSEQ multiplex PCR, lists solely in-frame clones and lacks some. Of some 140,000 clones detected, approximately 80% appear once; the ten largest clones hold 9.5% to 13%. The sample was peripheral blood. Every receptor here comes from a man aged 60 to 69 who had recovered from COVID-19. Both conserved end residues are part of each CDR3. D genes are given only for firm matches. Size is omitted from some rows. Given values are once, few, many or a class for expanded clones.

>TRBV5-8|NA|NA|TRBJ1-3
TGTGCCAGCAGCGTCCCAAGAGTAACTGGAAACACCATATATTTT
CASSVPRVTGNTIYF
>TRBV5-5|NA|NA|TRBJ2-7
TGTGCCAGTTCTGGAGCTGAACTTTCCCTCTCCTACGAGCAGTACTTC
CASSGAELSLSYEQYF
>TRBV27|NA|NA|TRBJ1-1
TGTGCCAGCAGATGGGGGGCTGAAGCTTTCTTT
CASRWGAEAFF
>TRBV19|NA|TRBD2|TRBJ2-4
TGTGCCAGTAGTGAGGACTTCCTGGGGGGGATTCAGTACTTC
CASSEDFLGGIQYF
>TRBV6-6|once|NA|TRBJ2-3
TGTGCCAGCAGTCTCCCCCCTTTAGCCCTGCCTAGCACAGATACGCAGTATTTT
CASSLPPLALPSTDTQYF
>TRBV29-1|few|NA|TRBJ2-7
TGCAGCGTTGTCTCCCTTCCCGACAACACCAACGAGCAGTACTTC
CSVVSLPDNTNEQYF
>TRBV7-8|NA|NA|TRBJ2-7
TGTGCCAGCAGCGAAGGCCTGCGGGGAGAAATAGCCTACGAGCAGTACTTC
CASSEGLRGEIAYEQYF
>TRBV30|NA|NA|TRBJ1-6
TGTGCCTGGAGTTCGGGACTGAAGAATTCACCCCTCCACTTT
CAWSSGLKNSPLHF
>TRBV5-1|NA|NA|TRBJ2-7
TGCGCCAGCAGCTCGGAGGACGTTTCCTACGAGCAGTACTTC
CASSSEDVSYEQYF
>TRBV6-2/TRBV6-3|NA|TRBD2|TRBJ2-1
TGTGCCAGCAGCTCCTTAGCGGGAGGGCCCTGGGGGAATGAGCAGTTCTTC
CASSSLAGGPWGNEQFF
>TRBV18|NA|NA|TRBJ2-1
TGTGCCAGCTCACCAAGGGAGGTTTCCCTATACAATGAGCAGTTCTTC
CASSPREVSLYNEQFF
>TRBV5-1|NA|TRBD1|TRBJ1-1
TGCGCCAGCAGCCCCGGACAGGGAAGGGGGAGGCCTGAAGCTTTCTTT
CASSPGQGRGRPEAFF
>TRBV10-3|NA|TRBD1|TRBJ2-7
TGTGCCATCAGCTCACAGGGGAACTCCTACGAGCAGTACTTC
CAISSQGNSYEQYF
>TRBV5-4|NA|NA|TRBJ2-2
TGTGCCAGCAGCTTGGAAGCAAACGCGAACACCGGGGAGCTGTTTTTT
CASSLEANANTGELFF
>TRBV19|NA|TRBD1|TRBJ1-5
TGTGCCAGTGCTGACAGGGTGGATCAGCCCCAGCATTTT
CASADRVDQPQHF
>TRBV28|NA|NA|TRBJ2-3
TGTGCCACCCATGCTGAGGCAGATACGCAGTATTTT
CATHAEADTQYF
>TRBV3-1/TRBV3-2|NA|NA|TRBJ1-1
TGTGCCAGCAGCCCAGGTCGAAGAACTGAAGCTTTCTTT
CASSPGRRTEAFF
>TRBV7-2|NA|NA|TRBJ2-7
TGTGCCAGCAGTCTAATGTACGAGCAGTACTTC
CASSLMYEQYF
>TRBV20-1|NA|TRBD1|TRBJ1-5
TGCAGTGCTAGTTCCCCGGGACAGGGTTCGCAGCCCCAGCATTTT
CSASSPGQGSQPQHF
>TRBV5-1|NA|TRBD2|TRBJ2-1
TGCGCCAGCAGCTCCCGACTAGCGGGTATCGGTGAGCAGTTCTTC
CASSSRLAGIGEQFF
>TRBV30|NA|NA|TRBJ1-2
TGTGCCTGGAGTGTAAACTCGGTTGGCTACACCTTC
CAWSVNSVGYTF
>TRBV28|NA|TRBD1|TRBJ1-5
TGTGCCAGCAGTTCAGGGACAGGGTGGGTCAATCAGCCCCAGCATTTT
CASSSGTGWVNQPQHF
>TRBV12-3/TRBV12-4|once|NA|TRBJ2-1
TGTGCCAGCAGTCCCCGCGATGAGCAGTTCTTC
CASSPRDEQFF
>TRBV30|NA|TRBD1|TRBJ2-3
TGTGCCTGGAGTACCGGGACAGGGGTTGGCGATACGCAGTATTTT
CAWSTGTGVGDTQYF
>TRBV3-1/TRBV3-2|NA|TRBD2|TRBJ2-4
TGTGCCAGCAGCCCCTCCCCCGCGGGGGTTGCCAAAAACATTCAGTACTTC
CASSPSPAGVAKNIQYF
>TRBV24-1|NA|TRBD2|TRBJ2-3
TGTGCCACCAGTGATTTTACGGCGAGCGGGACGTATACGCAGTATTTT
CATSDFTASGTYTQYF
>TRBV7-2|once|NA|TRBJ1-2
TGTGCCAGCAGCTTAAACAAGTTTTTCTATGGCTACACCTTC
CASSLNKFFYGYTF
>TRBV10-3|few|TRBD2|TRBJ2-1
TGTGCCATCAGTTTCGGGACTAGCGGGGGGGGCTACAATGAGCAGTTCTTC
CAISFGTSGGGYNEQFF
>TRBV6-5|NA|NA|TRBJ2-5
TGTGCCAGCAGGGGCCGGGACTACCAAGAGACCCAGTACTTC
CASRGRDYQETQYF
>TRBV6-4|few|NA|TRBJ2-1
TGTGCCAGCAGTTCCCAACCCCAGGGTAGTGAGCAGTTCTTC
CASSSQPQGSEQFF
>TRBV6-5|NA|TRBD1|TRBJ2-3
TGTGCCGGACGGACAGGGAGCACAGATACGCAGTATTTT
CAGRTGSTDTQYF
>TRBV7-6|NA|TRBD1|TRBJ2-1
TGTGCCAGCAGCCTCCGGGACAGGGATGAGCAGTTCTTC
CASSLRDRDEQFF
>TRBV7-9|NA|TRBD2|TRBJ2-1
TGTGCCAGCAGCCGTCCTGGGACTAGCGGCTCCTACAATGAGCAGTTCTTC
CASSRPGTSGSYNEQFF
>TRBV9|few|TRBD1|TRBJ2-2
TGTGCCAGCAGCCCCCGGACAGGGGTGGGGGAGCTGTTTTTT
CASSPRTGVGELFF
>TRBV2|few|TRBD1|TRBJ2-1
TGTGCCAGCAGTTTAGGACAGGGGGATTTACCATCCTACAATGAGCAGTTCTTC
CASSLGQGDLPSYNEQFF
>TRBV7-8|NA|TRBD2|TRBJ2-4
TGTGCCAGCAGCCGAAGGGCTAGCGGGAGCACAGCCAAAAACATTCAGTACTTC
CASSRRASGSTAKNIQYF
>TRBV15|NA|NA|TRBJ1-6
TGTGCCACCAGCAGAGACCCGGGGAGGGGTAATTCACCCCTCCACTTT
CATSRDPGRGNSPLHF
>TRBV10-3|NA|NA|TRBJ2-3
TGTGCCACCAAGGACTACCTGGGCACAGATACGCAGTATTTT
CATKDYLGTDTQYF
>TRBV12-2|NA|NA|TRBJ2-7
TGTGCAAGTCGCTCTCAGCCATTCTTAGGGACAGTACTCTCGGACGAGCAGTACTTC
CASRSQPFLGTVLSDEQYF
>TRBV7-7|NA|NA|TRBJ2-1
TGTGCTAGCAGCTTAGATAACTTGCGTGAGCAGTTCTTC
CASSLDNLREQFF
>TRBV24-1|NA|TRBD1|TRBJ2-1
TGTGCCACCAGTGATCGAGGGACAGGGAGGAACAATGAGCAGTTCTTC
CATSDRGTGRNNEQFF
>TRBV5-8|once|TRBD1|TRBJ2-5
TGTGCCAGCAGCTCGGGTGGACAGGCGCAAGAGACCCAGTACTTC
CASSSGGQAQETQYF
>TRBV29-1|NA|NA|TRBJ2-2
TGCAGCACTTCAGGGGAGTCGAACACCGGGGAGCTGTTTTTT
CSTSGESNTGELFF